This is a list of T cell receptor beta chains from one sample in a study of control samples from healthy donors and cancer patients. Using immunoSEQ multiplex PCR, the repertoire was profiled, and TCRdb retains in-frame clones only, with some absent. This sample has 75,000 to 100,000 clones, with just under 95% found just once. The sequencing sample was made of blood. The receptors come from a human donor in good health. The donor label of this sample is uncertain. Both conserved end residues are part of each CDR3. The D gene is left open where the match is weak. Expanded clones get a size class; other rows say once, few or many, or leave the size out.

TRBV6-1	13	-	TRBJ2-1	-	TGTGCCAGCAGTGAGAGGGGGGCGAGTGAGCAGTTCTTC	CASSERGASEQFF
TRBV15	12	TRBD1	TRBJ1-5	-	TGTGCTACCTCAGGGGGAGGTCAGCCCCAGCATTTT	CATSGGGQPQHF
TRBV4-3	15	-	TRBJ1-1	-	TGCGCCAGCAGCCAAGATAGATTGCAGAACACTGAAGCTTTCTTT	CASSQDRLQNTEAFF
TRBV24-1	15	TRBD1	TRBJ2-7	once	TGTGCCACCAGTGTTAAAGACAGGGCCGCCTACGAGCAGTACTTC	CATSVKDRAAYEQYF
TRBV29-1	11	TRBD1	TRBJ1-2	once	TGCAGCGTAACAGGGGAAAACGGCTACACCTTC	CSVTGENGYTF
TRBV9	13	TRBD2	TRBJ2-5	once	TGTGCCAGCAGCGAAATAGCGGGTGAGACCCAGTACTTC	CASSEIAGETQYF
TRBV9	17	TRBD2	TRBJ2-3	-	TGTGCCAGCAGCGTCGACTCGGGGGGACTTACCACAGATACGCAGTATTTT	CASSVDSGGLTTDTQYF
TRBV5-4	15	-	TRBJ1-1	-	TGTGCCAGCAGCTCGGGCAGTGGGATGAACACTGAAGCTTTCTTT	CASSSGSGMNTEAFF
TRBV6-2/TRBV6-3	15	TRBD2	TRBJ2-5	-	TGTGCCAGCAGCAGCCTAGCGGACGAACCCGAGACCCAGTACTTC	CASSSLADEPETQYF
TRBV6-2/TRBV6-3	12	-	TRBJ2-1	-	TGTGCCAGCAGTAAAACACCGGGACACCGGTTCTTC	CASSKTPGHRFF
TRBV20-1	11	-	TRBJ1-5	-	TGCAGTGCACCGGACGGTCTATTGCAGCATTTT	CSAPDGLLQHF
TRBV4-1	17	-	TRBJ1-3	-	TGCGCCAGCAGCCAAGTTCAGGTCAGGAACTCTGGAAACACCATATATTTT	CASSQVQVRNSGNTIYF
TRBV9	17	-	TRBJ1-4	-	TGTGCCAGCAGCGTAGATGGCGGGGGCAATACTAATGAAAAACTGTTTTTT	CASSVDGGGNTNEKLFF
TRBV14	17	TRBD1	TRBJ2-6	-	TGTGCCAGCAGCCCGGGACAGGTCTTCTCTGGGGCCAACGTCCTGACTTTC	CASSPGQVFSGANVLTF
TRBV6-6	18	TRBD1	TRBJ1-5	-	TGTGCCAGCAGTCACCTGGACAGGGGGGGCTATAGCAATCAGCCCCAGCATTTT	CASSHLDRGGYSNQPQHF
TRBV28	14	TRBD1	TRBJ1-5	-	TGTGCCAGCAGCTACAGGGGTTCAAATCAGCCCCAGCATTTT	CASSYRGSNQPQHF
TRBV27	11	-	TRBJ1-4	-	TGTGCCAGCGGCCCCTCTGAAAAACTGTTTTTT	CASGPSEKLFF
TRBV6-5	15	-	TRBJ2-3	-	TGTGCCAGCAGTTACAGAGGGGGGGCGGCAGATACGCAGTATTTT	CASSYRGGAADTQYF
TRBV12-3/TRBV12-4	13	-	TRBJ1-2	-	TGTGCCAGCAGACACGGGACCGGGAGAGGCTACACCTTC	CASRHGTGRGYTF
TRBV12-3/TRBV12-4	13	-	TRBJ2-7	-	TGTGCCAGCAGTCTGGGCGGTTCCTACGAGCAGTACTTC	CASSLGGSYEQYF
TRBV2	18	-	TRBJ1-3	-	TGTGCCAGCAACCCGGGACTCAAATTGGACGGCTCTGGAAACACCATATATTTT	CASNPGLKLDGSGNTIYF
TRBV23-1	16	-	TRBJ2-7	-	TGCGCCAGCAGTCATCTCCGAGAGAGGGGTAAACACGAGCAGTACTTC	CASSHLRERGKHEQYF
TRBV5-1	13	-	TRBJ1-1	-	TGCGCCAGCAGCTCGGACATCGGCACTGAAGCTTTCTTT	CASSSDIGTEAFF
TRBV7-2	14	-	TRBJ1-1	-	TGTGCCAGCAGCTTGCGGATGATGAACACTGAAGCTTCCTTT	CASSLRMMNTEASF
TRBV6-4	14	-	TRBJ2-6	few	TGTGCCAGCAGTGACGGGACGGGGGCCAACGTCCTGACTTTC	CASSDGTGANVLTF
TRBV20-1	10	-	TRBJ1-1	few	TGCAGTGCTAGAGATTATTCGGCTTTCTTT	CSARDYSAFF
TRBV21-1	11	-	TRBJ2-1	-	TGTGCCATCCGGGGCCAGGCCCGGCAGTTCTTC	CAIRGQARQFF